This is a list of T cell receptor beta chains from one sample in a study of T cells after posttransplantation cyclophosphamide. Data came from immunoSEQ multiplex PCR; TCRdb stores just in-frame clones and leaves some out. This table holds tens of thousands of clones, 80% to 90% found once. Sequenced sample: PBMCs. Source of these receptors: a woman aged 35 to 49 with a blood cancer, CMV-positive, and with a related stem cell donor. Both conserved end residues are part of each CDR3. D genes are given only for firm matches. The size field is filled for only some rows; it gives once, few, many or a size class.

CDR3 DNA	CDR3 protein	J gene	V gene	clone size	D gene
TGTGCCCTAACTGGACAGGGGGCTTCACCCCTCCACTTT	CALTGQGASPLHF	TRBJ1-6	TRBV6-1	.	TRBD1
TGTGCCAGCAGCAATTTACAGGGACGATATAGCAATCAGCCCCAGCATTTT	CASSNLQGRYSNQPQHF	TRBJ1-5	TRBV27	.	.
TGTGCCAGCAGATGTCCGGGACAGGGTGCATCCTACGAGCAGTACTTC	CASRCPGQGASYEQYF	TRBJ2-7	TRBV6-4	.	TRBD1
TGCGCCAGCAGCTTGGACAGGCCTGACCTATATGGCTACACCTTC	CASSLDRPDLYGYTF	TRBJ1-2	TRBV5-1	.	.
TGCAGCGTTCGTCAGGGTCCAGATACGCAGTATTTT	CSVRQGPDTQYF	TRBJ2-3	TRBV29-1	.	.
TGTGCCAGTAGGCTGGACAGGGAAGGAGTCCATGGCTACACCTTC	CASRLDREGVHGYTF	TRBJ1-2	TRBV19	.	TRBD1
TGTGCCAGCAGCCCTTTAGCGGGGGGCACCTACAATGAGCAGTTCTTC	CASSPLAGGTYNEQFF	TRBJ2-1	TRBV9	.	TRBD2
TGCGCCAGCAGCTTGGCGGCAGGGGGCCTTTACGAGCAGTACTTC	CASSLAAGGLYEQYF	TRBJ2-7	TRBV5-1	once	TRBD1
TGTGCCAGCAGCTTAGAAGGGCAGCGGGAGGTAACCGGGGAGCTGTTTTTT	CASSLEGQREVTGELFF	TRBJ2-2	TRBV13	.	TRBD2
TGCGCCAGCAGTCAAACTTACTCGGGACAGGGGGCCTACGAGCAGTACTTC	CASSQTYSGQGAYEQYF	TRBJ2-7	TRBV23-1	once	TRBD1
TGTGCCACCAGCAGAGGGGACAGGGTTTACTATGGCTACACCTTC	CATSRGDRVYYGYTF	TRBJ1-2	TRBV15	.	TRBD1
TGCGCCAGCAGTCAATTGGCAGGGGCGCCCCAAGAGACCCAGTACTTC	CASSQLAGAPQETQYF	TRBJ2-5	TRBV23-1	once	.
TGTGCCAGCAGCTACCGGGACAGCAACTATGGCTACACCTTC	CASSYRDSNYGYTF	TRBJ1-2	TRBV5-4	.	TRBD1
TGTGCCAGCAGCGTAGCAGGCTGGGAGGAAGCTTTCTTT	CASSVAGWEEAFF	TRBJ1-1	TRBV9	.	.
TGCGCCAGCAGCTTGCGGGCAGGGGGAGATCAGCCCCAGCATTTT	CASSLRAGGDQPQHF	TRBJ1-5	TRBV5-1	.	TRBD1
TGTGCCAGCTCACCCGAAACGGGGGGCACTGGAAACACCATATATTTT	CASSPETGGTGNTIYF	TRBJ1-3	TRBV18	few	.
TGTGCCAGTAGCCACAAGGAGGGGAGGCCGGATCAGCCCCAGCATTTT	CASSHKEGRPDQPQHF	TRBJ1-5	TRBV19	.	.
TGTGCCAGCAGCCCCGGGGACAGAATCTCTGGAAACACCATATATTTT	CASSPGDRISGNTIYF	TRBJ1-3	TRBV7-3	.	TRBD1
TGTGCCAGCAGCGTGAGGGGAGGGGATAGCTATGGCTACACCTTC	CASSVRGGDSYGYTF	TRBJ1-2	TRBV9	.	.
TGCGCCAGCAGCTTGATTCAGGACTTCTCTAACTATGGCTACACCTTC	CASSLIQDFSNYGYTF	TRBJ1-2	TRBV5-1	.	.
TGTGCCAGCAGCTTAACTGGGACAACAAACACCGGGGAGCTGTTTTTT	CASSLTGTTNTGELFF	TRBJ2-2	TRBV7-3	.	.
TGTGCCAGCAGCGTAGGGCGGGGAATCATGAACACTGAAGCTTTCTTT	CASSVGRGIMNTEAFF	TRBJ1-1	TRBV9	.	.
TGTGCCAGCAGCTTGCCAGGGGGGACGGTCAAAAACATTCAGTACTTC	CASSLPGGTVKNIQYF	TRBJ2-4	TRBV5-4	once	.
TGTGCCAGCAGCGTAAAATTAGAGCGGGTGAGCTCCTACAATGAGCAGTTCTTC	CASSVKLERVSSYNEQFF	TRBJ2-1	TRBV9	.	.
TGCGCCAGCAGTGTTGGACAGGGATTAGGCATGGGTGCGACCCAGTACTTC	CASSVGQGLGMGATQYF	TRBJ2-5	TRBV10-1	.	TRBD1
TGCGCCAGCAGCCAAGATCTCGGGACAGGGCATTCACCCCTCCACTTT	CASSQDLGTGHSPLHF	TRBJ1-6	TRBV4-1	.	TRBD1
TGTGCCAGCAGCGAAGGGGGCGCCTTTTATGGCTACACCTTC	CASSEGGAFYGYTF	TRBJ1-2	TRBV14	.	TRBD1
TGCGCCAGCAGCTTGGCTGGGCTTAGCACAGATACGCAGTATTTT	CASSLAGLSTDTQYF	TRBJ2-3	TRBV5-1	.	.
TGTGCCAGCAGTGAAGCGGCCACCTACGAGCAGTACTTC	CASSEAATYEQYF	TRBJ2-7	TRBV6-1	.	.
TGCGCCAGCAGCCCTGGGCAAACCCTGTCCTACGAGCAGTACTTC	CASSPGQTLSYEQYF	TRBJ2-7	TRBV5-1	once	.
TGTGCCAGCAGTTTTTACACAGGGGGAGAAAAACTGTTTTTT	CASSFYTGGEKLFF	TRBJ1-4	TRBV27	.	TRBD1
TGTGCCAGCAGCCCCAGGGGGAGAGGCTATGGCTACACCTTC	CASSPRGRGYGYTF	TRBJ1-2	TRBV2	.	TRBD1
TGTGCCAGCAGGATCGACGAGGGCACTGAAGCTTTCTTT	CASRIDEGTEAFF	TRBJ1-1	TRBV5-6	.	.
TGTGCCAGCAGCTTAATTAGCGGGGGATACAATGAGCAGTTCTTC	CASSLISGGYNEQFF	TRBJ2-1	TRBV7-3	.	TRBD2
TGCAGCGCCGGCCGGGTTAACTATGGCTACACCTTC	CSAGRVNYGYTF	TRBJ1-2	TRBV29-1	.	.
TGTGCCAGCAACAGCGGGGGGCGGGTCAATGAGCAGTTCTTC	CASNSGGRVNEQFF	TRBJ2-1	TRBV2	.	TRBD2
TGTGCCAGCACTCGAGATTCACGACAGCCCCAGCATTTT	CASTRDSRQPQHF	TRBJ1-5	TRBV6-6	few	.
TGTGCCAGCAGCTCCTCGGGATTCTATAGCAATCAGCCCCAGCATTTT	CASSSSGFYSNQPQHF	TRBJ1-5	TRBV7-8	once	.
TGCGCCAGCAGCTTGGCAGGGCGCCATGGCTACACCTTC	CASSLAGRHGYTF	TRBJ1-2	TRBV5-1	.	.
TGCGCCAGCAGTATAATCACCAGGGGGAGCGAGCAGTACTTC	CASSIITRGSEQYF	TRBJ2-7	TRBV4-1	.	TRBD1
TGTGCCAGCAGTGACCGACAGGGATTGGACACCGGGGAGCTGTTTTTT	CASSDRQGLDTGELFF	TRBJ2-2	TRBV6-1	.	TRBD1
TGTGCCAGCAGCTCGGACAGGGCAAGCGAGCAGTACTTC	CASSSDRASEQYF	TRBJ2-7	TRBV7-2	.	TRBD1
TGTGCCAGCAGTACCCCTCGGGACAGGGATGAAAAACTGTTTTTT	CASSTPRDRDEKLFF	TRBJ1-4	TRBV28	.	TRBD1
TGTGCCAGCATCTCAGGGAGGGACACCGGGGAGCTGTTTTTT	CASISGRDTGELFF	TRBJ2-2	TRBV6-1	.	TRBD2
TGTGCCAGCAGCTCTGCGAGGGGCTACACCTTC	CASSSARGYTF	TRBJ1-2	TRBV7-9	.	.
TGTGCCAGCAGTGAAGCGCTCTTACAGGTTGGCCTCCGAACGTCCTACGAGCAGTACTTC	CASSEALLQVGLRTSYEQYF	TRBJ2-7	TRBV6-1	.	.
TGTGCCAGCAGCTTACAGGGTTCAAACACTGAAGCTTTCTTT	CASSLQGSNTEAFF	TRBJ1-1	TRBV7-9	.	.
TGTGCCAGCAGCCAAGACGAGGTGGTTCTCGGAAACACCATATATTTT	CASSQDEVVLGNTIYF	TRBJ1-3	TRBV14	.	.
TGTGCCAGCAGTTCCCGACAGGGATTTGGCTACACCTTC	CASSSRQGFGYTF	TRBJ1-2	TRBV28	.	TRBD1
TGTGCCAGCAGCCTACAAGGGACTAGCGGGGGGGGGCTCTTC	CASSLQGTSGGGLF	TRBJ2-1	TRBV5-4	.	TRBD2